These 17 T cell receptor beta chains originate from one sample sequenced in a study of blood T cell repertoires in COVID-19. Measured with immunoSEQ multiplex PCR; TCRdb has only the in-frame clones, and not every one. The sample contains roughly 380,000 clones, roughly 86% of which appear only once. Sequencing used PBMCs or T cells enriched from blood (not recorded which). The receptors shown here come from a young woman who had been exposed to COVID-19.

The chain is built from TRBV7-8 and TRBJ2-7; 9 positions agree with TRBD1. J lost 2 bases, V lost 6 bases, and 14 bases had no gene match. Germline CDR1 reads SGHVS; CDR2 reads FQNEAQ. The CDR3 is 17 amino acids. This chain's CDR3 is CASRTIVGTGLAYEQYF. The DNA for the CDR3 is TGTGCCAGCAGAACAATCGTAGGGACAGGGCTTGCCTACGAGCAGTACTTC. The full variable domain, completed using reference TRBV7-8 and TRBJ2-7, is GAGVSQSPRYKVAKRGQDVALRCDPISGHVSLFWYQQALGQGPEFLTYFQNEAQLDKSGLPSDRFFAERPEGSVSTLKIQRTQQEDSAVYLCASRTIVGTGLAYEQYFGPGTRLTVT.

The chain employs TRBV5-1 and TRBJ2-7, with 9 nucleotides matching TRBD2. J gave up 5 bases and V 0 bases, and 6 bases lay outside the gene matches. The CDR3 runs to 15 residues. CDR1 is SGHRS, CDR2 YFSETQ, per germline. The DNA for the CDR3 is TGCGCCAGCAGCTTGGATGGGACTAGCAGGGACGAGCAGTACTTC. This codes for CASSLDGTSRDEQYF. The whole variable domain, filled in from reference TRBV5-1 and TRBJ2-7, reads KAGVTQTPRYLIKTRGQQVTLSCSPISGHRSVSWYQQTPGQGLQFLFEYFSETQRNKGNFPGRFSGRQFSNSRSEMNVSTLELGDSALYLCASSLDGTSRDEQYFGPGTRLTVT.

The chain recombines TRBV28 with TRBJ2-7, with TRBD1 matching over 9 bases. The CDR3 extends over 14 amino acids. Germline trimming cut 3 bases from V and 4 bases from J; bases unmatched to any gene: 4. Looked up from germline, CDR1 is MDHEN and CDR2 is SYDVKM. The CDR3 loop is CASSLFGQGYEQYF. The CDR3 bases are TGTGCCAGCAGTTTGTTTGGACAGGGGTACGAGCAGTACTTC. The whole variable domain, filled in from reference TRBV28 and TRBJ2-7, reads DVKVTQSSRYLVKRTGEKVFLECVQDMDHENMFWYRQDPGLGLRLIYFSYDVKMKEKGDIPEGYSVSREKKERFSLILESASTNQTSMYLCASSLFGQGYEQYFGPGTRLTVT.

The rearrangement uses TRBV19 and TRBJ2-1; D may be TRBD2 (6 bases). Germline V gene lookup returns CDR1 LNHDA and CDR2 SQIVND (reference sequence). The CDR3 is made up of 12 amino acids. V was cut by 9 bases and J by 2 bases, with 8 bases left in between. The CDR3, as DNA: TGTGCCAGCGGGAGTACCTACAATGAGCAGTTCTTC. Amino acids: CASGSTYNEQFF.

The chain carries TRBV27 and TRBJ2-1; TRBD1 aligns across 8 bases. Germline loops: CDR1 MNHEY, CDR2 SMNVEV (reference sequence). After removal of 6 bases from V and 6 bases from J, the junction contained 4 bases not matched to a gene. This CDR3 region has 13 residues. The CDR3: CASSGQGANEQFF. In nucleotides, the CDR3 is TGTGCCAGCAGCGGACAGGGAGCCAATGAGCAGTTCTTC.

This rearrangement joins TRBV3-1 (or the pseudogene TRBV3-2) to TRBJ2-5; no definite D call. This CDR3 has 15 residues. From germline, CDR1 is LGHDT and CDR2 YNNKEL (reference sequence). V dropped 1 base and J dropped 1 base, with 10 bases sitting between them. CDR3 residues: CASSQVLGPQETQYF. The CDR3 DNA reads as TGTGCCAGCAGCCAAGTCTTGGGCCCCCAAGAGACCCAGTACTTC.

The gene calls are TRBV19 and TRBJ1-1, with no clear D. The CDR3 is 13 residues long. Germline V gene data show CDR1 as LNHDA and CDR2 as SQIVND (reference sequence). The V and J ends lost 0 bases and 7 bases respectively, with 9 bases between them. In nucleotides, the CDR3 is TGTGCCAGTAGTATAGATGTATCAGTTGAAGCTTTCTTT. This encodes CASSIDVSVEAFF.

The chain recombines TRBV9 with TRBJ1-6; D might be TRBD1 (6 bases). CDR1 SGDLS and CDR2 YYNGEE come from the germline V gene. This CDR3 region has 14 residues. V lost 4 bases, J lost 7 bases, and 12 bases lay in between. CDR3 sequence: CASSTTGTNSPLHF. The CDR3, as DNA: TGTGCCAGCAGCACCACAGGGACCAATTCACCCCTCCACTTT.

The chain's CDR3 is CASSVGTSGYNEQFF. DNA of the CDR3: TGTGCCAGCAGCGTCGGGACTAGCGGGTACAATGAGCAGTTCTTC. The V call is TRBV7-9, the J call TRBJ2-1, with 12 bases identical to TRBD2. The V gene's germline CDR1 is SEHNR and CDR2 FQNEAQ (reference sequence). After removal of 5 bases from V and 4 bases from J, the junction contained 3 bases not matched to a gene. The CDR3 spans 15 residues.

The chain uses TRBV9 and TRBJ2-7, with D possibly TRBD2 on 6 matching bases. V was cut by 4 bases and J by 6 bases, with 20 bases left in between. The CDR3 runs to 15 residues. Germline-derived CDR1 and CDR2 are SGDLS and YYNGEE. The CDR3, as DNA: TGTGCCAGCAGCTTAACGACTAGTAGTTTTAGCGAGCAGTACTTC. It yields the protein CASSLTTSSFSEQYF.

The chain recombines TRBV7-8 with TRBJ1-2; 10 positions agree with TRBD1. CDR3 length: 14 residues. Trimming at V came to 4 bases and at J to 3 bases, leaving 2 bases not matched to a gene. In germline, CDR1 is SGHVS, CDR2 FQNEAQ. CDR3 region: CASSSGQGDYGYTF. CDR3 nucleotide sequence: TGTGCCAGCAGCTCCGGACAGGGGGACTATGGCTACACCTTC. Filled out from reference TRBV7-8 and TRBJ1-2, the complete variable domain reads GAGVSQSPRYKVAKRGQDVALRCDPISGHVSLFWYQQALGQGPEFLTYFQNEAQLDKSGLPSDRFFAERPEGSVSTLKIQRTQQEDSAVYLCASSSGQGDYGYTFGSGTRLTVV.

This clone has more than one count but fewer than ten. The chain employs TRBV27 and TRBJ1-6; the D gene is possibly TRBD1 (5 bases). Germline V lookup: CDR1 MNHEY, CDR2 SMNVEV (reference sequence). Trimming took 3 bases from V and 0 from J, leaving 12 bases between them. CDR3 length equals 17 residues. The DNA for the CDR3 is TGTGCCAGCAGTTTCATCAGGGTCCACTCCTATAATTCACCCCTCCACTTT. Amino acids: CASSFIRVHSYNSPLHF.

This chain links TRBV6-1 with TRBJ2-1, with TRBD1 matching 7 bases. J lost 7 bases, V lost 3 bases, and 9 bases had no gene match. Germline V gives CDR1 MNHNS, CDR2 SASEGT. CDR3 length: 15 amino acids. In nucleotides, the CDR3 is TGTGCCAGCAGTGAGAGGGGGCGTTCGGGTAATGAGCAGTTCTTC. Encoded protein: CASSERGRSGNEQFF.

Here the CDR3 DNA reads TGTGCCAGCAGCGATGACAGGGGACGCGACAATGAGCAGTTCTTC. Amino acids: CASSDDRGRDNEQFF. The V and J genes are TRBV3-1 (or the pseudogene TRBV3-2) and TRBJ2-1, with 8 positions matching TRBD1. The CDR3 extends over 15 amino acids. The germline V gene has CDR1 LGHDT and CDR2 YNNKEL (reference sequence). V shed 5 bases and J 5 bases; nucleotides not matched to a gene: 8.

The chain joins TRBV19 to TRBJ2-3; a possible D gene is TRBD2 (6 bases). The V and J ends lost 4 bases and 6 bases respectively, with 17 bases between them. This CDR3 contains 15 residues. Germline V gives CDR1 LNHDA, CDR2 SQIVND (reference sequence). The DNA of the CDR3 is TGTGCCAGTAGTAGTGGAGGGGTCGGGTTGGATACGCAGTATTTT. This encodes CASSSGGVGLDTQYF.

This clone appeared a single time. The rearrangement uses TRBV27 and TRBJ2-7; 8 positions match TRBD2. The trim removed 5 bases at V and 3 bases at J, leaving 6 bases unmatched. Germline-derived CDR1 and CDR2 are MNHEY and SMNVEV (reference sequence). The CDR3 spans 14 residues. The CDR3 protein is CASSRLAMGYEQYF. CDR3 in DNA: TGTGCCAGCAGTCGACTAGCGATGGGCTACGAGCAGTACTTC.

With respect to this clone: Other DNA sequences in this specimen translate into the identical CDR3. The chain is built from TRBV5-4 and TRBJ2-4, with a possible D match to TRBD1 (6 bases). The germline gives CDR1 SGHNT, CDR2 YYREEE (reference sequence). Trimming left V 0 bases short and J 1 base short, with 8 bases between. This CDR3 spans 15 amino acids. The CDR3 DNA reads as TGTGCCAGCAGCTTGGCTCAGGGGGCCAAAAACATTCAGTACTTC. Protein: CASSLAQGAKNIQYF.